This T cell receptor beta chain was documented in a study of cytomegalovirus exposure and HLA in healthy donors. Healthy bone marrow donors made up the cohort. Primers included in the PCR were 60 Vbeta and 13 Jbeta primers. The assay was immunoSEQ multiplex PCR, and TCRdb's table has in-frame clones only and misses some. Here the sample spans 180,000 or so clones, 70% to 80% being singletons. Overall study findings and caveats: It was reported in a later analysis that an Asian-associated ancestry cluster showed fewer N-insertions than the 666-donor mean. Sequencing likely produced, as an artifact, a cluster of highly shared sequence variants. Later analysis suggested links between common viral pathogens and several top significant clusters.

Notes on this clone: Its antigen is as yet unknown.

The sample was PBMCs. The sequence came from a man aged 18 to 35 in good health and CMV-seronegative.

CDR3 amino acids: CASSLTGRELFF. The CDR3 coding sequence is TGTGCCAGCAGCCTGACAGGGCGGGAGCTGTTTTTT. V is TRBV7-2 and J is TRBJ2-2; 7 bases agree with TRBD1. Trimming at V came to 5 bases and at J to 9 bases, leaving 3 bases not matched to a gene. Germline V gives CDR1 SGHTA, CDR2 FQGNSA. The CDR3 length is 12 residues.